What follows describes a single T cell receptor (beta chain). No antigen is known for it. The source material, RNA transcripts, was used to amplify TCR beta CDR3 regions. The TCR CDR3 was amplified in a first-round RT-PCR using the HTBI primer set. TCRdb re-called the multiplex PCR reads through MiXCR, storing one row per CDR3 protein. This sample has about 300,000 distinct CDR3 sequences; around a quarter occur once, and the top ten carry about 30%. This sample is part of a study of T cells in Graves' hyperthyroidism and ophthalmopathy. The wider study: The initial diagnosis was the point when peripheral blood was collected, ahead of any treatment.

Findings and limits, study-wide: Most thyroid clonotypes expanded above 0.001 were also detected in blood. Progression to ophthalmopathy was predicted a median of about six months early.

V lost 8 bases and J 1 base, leaving 11 bases between the germline ends. Germline loops: CDR1 MNHNS, CDR2 SASEGT. The CDR3 spans 13 residues. The chain links TRBV6-1 to TRBJ1-1; D gene ambiguous. The clonotype originates from a middle-aged man with Graves' hyperthyroidism that later progressed to Graves' ophthalmopathy. What was sequenced was blood. Written as DNA, the CDR3 is TGTGCCAGCCTCGGCAGGCCGAACACTGAAGCTTTCTTT. Protein: CASLGRPNTEAFF.